A selection of T cell receptor beta chains follows, all from one sample in a study of beta chain features in type 1 diabetes. Profiling relied on immunoSEQ multiplex PCR, and the TCRdb table lists in-frame clones only, not all of them. The sample carries 250,000 to 300,000 clones, 8% recorded once. Sample: central memory CD4+ T cells from blood. These TCRs come from a woman under 30 in good health. CDR3s include the opening cysteine and the closing phenylalanine or tryptophan. D genes are given only for firm matches. Expanded clones get a size class; other rows say once, few or many, or leave the size out.

D: NA; V: TRBV2; size: NA; CDR3: CASRQITDTQYF
D: NA; V: TRBV7-2; size: few; CDR3: CASSLSSGTEANYGYTF
D: TRBD2; V: TRBV19; size: few; CDR3: CASSIGTSGVTQYF
D: TRBD2; V: TRBV6-1; size: few; CDR3: CASSETLAGEETQYF
D: NA; V: TRBV6-1; size: few; CDR3: CASSEGGPPGGYTF
D: NA; V: TRBV7-6; size: NA; CDR3: CASSFTRTIFVNEQFF
D: TRBD1; V: TRBV30; size: NA; CDR3: CACRDRVYSNEQFF
D: NA; V: TRBV5-1; size: NA; CDR3: CASSFSGAFNQPQHF
D: NA; V: TRBV5-1; size: few; CDR3: CASSLSGHHTDTQYF
D: NA; V: TRBV19; size: few; CDR3: CASSVTGLPGYGYTF
D: TRBD2; V: TRBV7-2; size: NA; CDR3: CASSSGLAGGEQYF
D: TRBD2; V: TRBV18; size: few; CDR3: CVSSPTGAGVSTDTQYF
D: NA; V: TRBV4-2; size: few; CDR3: CASSHSERVITDTQYF
D: NA; V: TRBV2; size: few; CDR3: CASSVARQPQHF
D: TRBD2; V: TRBV7-2; size: NA; CDR3: CASRQGAGGADTQYF
D: TRBD2; V: TRBV7-2; size: NA; CDR3: CASSWQTSVQETQYF
D: TRBD2; V: TRBV5-1; size: few; CDR3: CASSFAGGGDEQFF
D: TRBD1; V: TRBV15; size: many; CDR3: CATSKRQGGNIQYF
D: NA; V: TRBV2; size: NA; CDR3: CASSDSRYSSTDTQYF
D: TRBD2; V: TRBV27; size: NA; CDR3: CASSISGPNTGELFF
D: TRBD1; V: TRBV2; size: NA; CDR3: CASSERTGTPFTQHF
D: TRBD2; V: TRBV7-9; size: few; CDR3: CASSQTSGRYETQYF
D: NA; V: TRBV5-1; size: NA; CDR3: CASSLAPQATEAFF
D: TRBD1; V: TRBV5-1; size: few; CDR3: CASKVSLSLSIGGAGANVLTF
D: NA; V: TRBV4-3; size: NA; CDR3: CASSRGVGYQETQYF
D: TRBD1; V: TRBV29-1; size: NA; CDR3: CSGRDSEAFF
D: NA; V: TRBV2; size: few; CDR3: CASSRTAGWEKLFF
D: NA; V: TRBV6-6; size: NA; CDR3: CATRWRADSPLHF
D: NA; V: TRBV7-2; size: NA; CDR3: CASAGKVVQPQHF
D: TRBD1; V: TRBV4-3; size: NA; CDR3: CASSRGDRGRDTQYF
D: NA; V: TRBV5-4; size: many; CDR3: CASSLDQVMDSPLHF
D: TRBD2; V: TRBV6-5; size: few; CDR3: CASSLAGSYNEQFF
D: NA; V: TRBV5-5; size: NA; CDR3: CASSQTANYGYTF
D: NA; V: TRBV21-1; size: many; CDR3: CASSKRQVETQYF
D: NA; V: TRBV5-4; size: NA; CDR3: CASSQGESGLQQETQYF
D: NA; V: TRBV13; size: few; CDR3: CASSFGRVYQETQYF
D: NA; V: TRBV7-8; size: few; CDR3: CASSLARVAVQNTEAFF
D: NA; V: TRBV30; size: many; CDR3: CAWSGLGREQYF
D: TRBD2; V: TRBV18; size: few; CDR3: CASSPRLAGPNPDTQYF
D: NA; V: TRBV19; size: many; CDR3: CASSLRDAVNSPLHF
D: NA; V: TRBV21-1; size: few; CDR3: CASSKRGRSETQYF
D: NA; V: TRBV28; size: few; CDR3: CASSLLAGFGNQPQHF
D: TRBD1; V: TRBV27; size: few; CDR3: CASSLWGQGKRSYNEQFF
D: NA; V: TRBV6-5; size: few; CDR3: CASSRSVGNQPQHF
D: NA; V: TRBV5-4; size: NA; CDR3: CASSPNQLYEQYF
D: NA; V: TRBV5-1; size: NA; CDR3: CASSSDLNYGYTF